This T cell receptor beta chain was identified in a study of high-grade serous ovarian cancer treatment subgroups. Study observations and caveats: Only CDR3 was analyzed; CDR1 and CDR2 were not.

As concerns this clone: Its cognate antigen is unknown.

TCRdb's copy holds only in-frame clones and misses some; the assay was immunoSEQ multiplex PCR. The table records a few thousand clones, around 77% of them present only once. Tumor samples were taken before definitive surgery or chemotherapy. The sequenced sample was tumor tissue. This TCR was sampled from a human donor with high-grade serous ovarian cancer.

CDR3 residues: CASSLSIWGADTQYF. The CDR3, as DNA: TGTGCCAGCAGTTTATCGATCTGGGGAGCAGATACGCAGTATTTT. The rearrangement uses TRBV27 and TRBJ2-3, with D possibly matching TRBD2 (5 bases). The CDR3 runs to 15 residues. Germline CDR1 and CDR2: MNHEY and SMNVEV (reference sequence). The V end was cut by 0 bases, the J end by 4 bases, with 11 bases between.